The rows below give T cell receptor beta chains drawn from one sample of a study of T cells in Graves' hyperthyroidism and ophthalmopathy. TCRdb analysed the multiplex PCR reads with MiXCR anew, one entry per CDR3 protein. There are some 490,000 distinct CDR3 sequences in the sample; less than 25% occur only once, and less than 65% lies in the top ten. Material for sequencing was blood. The receptors derive from a woman between 70 and 85 years old with Graves' ophthalmopathy. Both conserved end residues are part of each CDR3. A D gene is named only where the DNA matches it firmly. Not all rows give a size; the values are once, few, many and, for expanded clones, a class.

V	D	size	J	CDR3	DNA
TRBV7-2	.	many	TRBJ2-5	CASSTTRYQETQYF	TGTGCCAGCAGCACGACTCGGTACCAAGAGACCCAGTACTTC
TRBV30	.	.	TRBJ2-3	CAWTNTINTQYF	TGTGCCTGGACGAACACGATAAATACGCAGTATTTT
TRBV12-3/TRBV12-4	TRBD2	few	TRBJ2-1	CASSQRGRLAGGGNEQFF	TGTGCCAGCAGTCAAAGGGGCCGACTAGCGGGAGGTGGGAATGAGCAGTTCTTC
TRBV27	TRBD1	.	TRBJ2-1	CASRMPGQGDNEQFF	TGTGCCAGCAGGATGCCGGGACAGGGAGACAATGAGCAGTTCTTC
TRBV12-3/TRBV12-4	.	many	TRBJ1-3	CASSFGAYSGNTIYF	TGTGCCAGCAGTTTTGGGGCCTACTCTGGAAACACCATATATTTT
TRBV30	TRBD2	once	TRBJ2-3	CAWSALAAYTDTQYF	TGTGCCTGGAGTGCTCTAGCGGCCTACACAGATACGCAGTATTTT
TRBV4-1	.	.	TRBJ2-1	CASSQGGGRDEQFF	TGCGCCAGCAGCCAAGGGGGGGGGCGGGATGAGCAGTTCTTC
TRBV28	.	.	TRBJ2-2	CATLGGPGELFF	TGTGCCACCCTAGGGGGACCCGGGGAGCTGTTTTTT
TRBV20-1	.	many	TRBJ2-7	CSASGVQGSSYEQYF	TGCAGTGCTAGTGGGGTCCAGGGAAGCTCCTACGAGCAGTACTTC
TRBV11-2	TRBD1	many	TRBJ2-7	CASSRQGYEQYF	TGTGCCAGCAGCAGACAGGGCTACGAGCAGTACTTC
TRBV7-9	.	few	TRBJ1-4	CASDLSGYNEKLFF	TGTGCCAGCGATTTGTCAGGCTACAATGAAAAACTGTTTTTT
TRBV3-1	.	.	TRBJ2-7	CASSPEGAYGYEQYF	TGTGCCAGCAGCCCAGAAGGGGCGTATGGGTACGAGCAGTACTTC
TRBV6-1	TRBD1	.	TRBJ2-2	CASRAAYRGTGELFF	TGTGCCAGCAGGGCCGCATACAGGGGTACCGGGGAGCTGTTTTTT
TRBV15	TRBD1	.	TRBJ2-7	CATSNRDRVYEQYF	TGTGCCACCAGCAACCGGGACAGGGTCTACGAGCAGTACTTC
TRBV6-1	TRBD1	many	TRBJ1-5	CASSSLGQGSQPQHF	TGTGCCAGCAGTTCCTTGGGACAGGGGTCTCAGCCCCAGCATTTT
TRBV7-3	.	few	TRBJ2-7	CASSPNGRSYEQYF	TGTGCCAGCAGCCCGAATGGCAGATCCTACGAGCAGTACTTC
TRBV15	TRBD1	.	TRBJ1-6	CATSRGQGSSPLHF	TGTGCCACCAGCAGAGGACAGGGGTCTTCACCCCTCCACTTT
TRBV6-1	.	.	TRBJ1-5	CASSPDRKRQPQHF	TGTGCCAGCAGCCCGGACAGAAAACGCCAGCCCCAGCATTTT
TRBV18	.	.	TRBJ2-3	CASSPLGLGGDTQYF	TGTGCCAGCTCACCACTAGGGCTAGGAGGTGATACGCAGTATTTT
TRBV9	.	few	TRBJ2-5	CASSVRDVGGETQYF	TGTGCCAGCAGCGTAAGGGACGTCGGCGGGGAGACCCAGTACTTC
TRBV14	.	.	TRBJ1-4	CASSQVGVDEKLFF	TGTGCCAGCAGCCAAGTAGGTGTCGATGAAAAACTGTTTTTT
TRBV6-2/TRBV6-3	TRBD2	few	TRBJ2-1	CASTRLAGLNEQFF	TGTGCCAGCACCCGACTAGCGGGATTGAATGAGCAGTTCTTC